This T cell receptor beta chain was captured in a study of CD8 T cells in Susac syndrome. Germline loops: CDR1 SGDLS, CDR2 YYNGEE. Trimming took off 0 bases at V and 1 base at J, with 13 bases between the two ends. This CDR3 spans 16 amino acids. After extraction with the RNeasy kit, roughly 0.5 to 1 ug of the RNA was reverse transcribed using random hexamers. In TCRdb, the immunoSEQ multiplex PCR reads were re-called with MiXCR into one record per CDR3 protein. The sample holds about 130,000 distinct CDR3 sequences; about 94% are singletons and the top ten take less than 0.25%. What was sequenced was CD8+ T cells from PBMCs. The rearrangement links TRBV9 to TRBJ2-5, with D possibly matching TRBD2 (6 bases). The sequence was collected from a human donor with Susac syndrome. The CDR3 sequence: CASSVEGSGGQETQYF. CDR3 DNA: TGTGCCAGCAGCGTAGAGGGTAGCGGAGGCCAAGAGACCCAGTACTTC.